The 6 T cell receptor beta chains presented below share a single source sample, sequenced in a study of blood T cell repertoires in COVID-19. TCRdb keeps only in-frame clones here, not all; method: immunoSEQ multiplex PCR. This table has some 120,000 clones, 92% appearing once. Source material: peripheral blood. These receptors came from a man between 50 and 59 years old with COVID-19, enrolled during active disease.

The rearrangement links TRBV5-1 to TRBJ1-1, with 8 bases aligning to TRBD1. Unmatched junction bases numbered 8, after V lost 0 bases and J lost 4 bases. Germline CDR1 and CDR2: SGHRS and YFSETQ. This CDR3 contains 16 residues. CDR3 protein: CASSLGQGSMVTEAFF. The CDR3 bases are TGCGCCAGCAGCTTGGGACAGGGGAGTATGGTCACTGAAGCTTTCTTT.

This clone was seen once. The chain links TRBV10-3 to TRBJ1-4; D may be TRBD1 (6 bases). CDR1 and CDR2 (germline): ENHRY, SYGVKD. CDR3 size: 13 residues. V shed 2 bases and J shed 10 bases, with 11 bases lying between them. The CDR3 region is CAISEGRGGKLFF. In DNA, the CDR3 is TGTGCCATCAGTGAGGGCAGGGGCGGAAAACTGTTTTTT.

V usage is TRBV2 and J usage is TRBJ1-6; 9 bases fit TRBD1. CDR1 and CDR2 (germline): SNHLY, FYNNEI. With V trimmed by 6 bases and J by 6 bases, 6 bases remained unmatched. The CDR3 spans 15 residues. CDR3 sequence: CASSEQGARNSPLHF. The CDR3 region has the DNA TGTGCCAGCAGCGAACAGGGGGCGCGTAATTCACCCCTCCACTTT. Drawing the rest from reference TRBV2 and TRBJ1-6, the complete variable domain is EPEVTQTPSHQVTQMGQEVILRCVPISNHLYFYWYRQILGQKVEFLVSFYNNEISEKSEIFDDQFSVERPDGSNFTLKIRSTKLEDSAMYFCASSEQGARNSPLHFGNGTRLTVT.

The CDR3 loop is CASSQASERDTLLMSSGNTIYF. The CDR3 DNA reads as TGTGCCAGCAGCCAAGCATCGGAGCGGGACACACTACTTATGAGCTCTGGAAACACCATATATTTT. The chain is built from TRBV3-1 (or the pseudogene TRBV3-2) and TRBJ1-3, with D maybe TRBD1 (6 bases). Germline V gene data show CDR1 as LGHDT and CDR2 as YNNKEL (reference sequence). The CDR3 sequence is 22 residues long. The ends were cut back, 1 base at V and 0 bases at J, with 28 bases in the middle.

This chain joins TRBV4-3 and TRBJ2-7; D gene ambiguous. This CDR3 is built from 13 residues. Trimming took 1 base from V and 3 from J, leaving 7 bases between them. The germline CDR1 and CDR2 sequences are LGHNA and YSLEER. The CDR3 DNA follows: TGCGCCAGCAGCCAAGTTCCGGGCTACGAGCAGTACTTC. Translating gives CASSQVPGYEQYF.

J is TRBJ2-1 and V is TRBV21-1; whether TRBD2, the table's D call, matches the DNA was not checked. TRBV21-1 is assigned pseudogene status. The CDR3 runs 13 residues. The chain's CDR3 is CASSPPSSIEQFF. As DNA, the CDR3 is TGTGCCAGCAGCCCCCCGAGCTCCATAGAGCAGTTCTTC.